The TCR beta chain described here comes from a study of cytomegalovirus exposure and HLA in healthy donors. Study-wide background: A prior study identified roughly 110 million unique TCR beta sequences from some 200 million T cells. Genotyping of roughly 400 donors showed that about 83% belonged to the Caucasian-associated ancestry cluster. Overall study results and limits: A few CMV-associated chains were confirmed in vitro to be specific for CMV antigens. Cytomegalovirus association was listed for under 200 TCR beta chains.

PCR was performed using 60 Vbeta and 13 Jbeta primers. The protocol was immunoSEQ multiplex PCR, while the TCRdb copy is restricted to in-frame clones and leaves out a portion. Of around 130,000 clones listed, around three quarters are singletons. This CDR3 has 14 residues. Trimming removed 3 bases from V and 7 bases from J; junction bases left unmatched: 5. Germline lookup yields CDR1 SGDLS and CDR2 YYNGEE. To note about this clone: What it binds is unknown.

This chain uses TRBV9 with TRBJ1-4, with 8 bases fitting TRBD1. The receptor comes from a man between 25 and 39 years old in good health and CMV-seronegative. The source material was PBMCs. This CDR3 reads CASSAQGAPEKLFF. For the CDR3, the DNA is TGTGCCAGCAGCGCCCAGGGGGCGCCTGAAAAACTGTTTTTT.